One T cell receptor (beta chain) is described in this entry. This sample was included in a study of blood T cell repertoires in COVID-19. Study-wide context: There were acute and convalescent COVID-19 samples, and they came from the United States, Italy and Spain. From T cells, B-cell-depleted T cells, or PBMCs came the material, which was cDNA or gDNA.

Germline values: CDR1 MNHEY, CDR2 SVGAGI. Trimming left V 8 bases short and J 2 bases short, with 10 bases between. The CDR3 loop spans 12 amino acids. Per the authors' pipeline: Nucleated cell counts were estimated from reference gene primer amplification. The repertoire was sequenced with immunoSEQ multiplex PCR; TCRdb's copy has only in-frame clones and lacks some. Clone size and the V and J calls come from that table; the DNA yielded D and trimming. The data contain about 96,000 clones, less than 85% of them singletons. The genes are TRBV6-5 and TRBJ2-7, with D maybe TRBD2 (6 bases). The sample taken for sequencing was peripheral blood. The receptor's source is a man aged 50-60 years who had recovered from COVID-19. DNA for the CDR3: TGTGCCAGCGCGGGGAATACCTACGAGCAGTACTTC. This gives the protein CASAGNTYEQYF.